This T cell receptor (beta chain) was documented in a study of blood T cell repertoires in COVID-19. In the study overall: The cDNA or gDNA used as material had been derived from T cells, B-cell-depleted T cells, or PBMCs.

CDR1 is SQVTM and CDR2 is ANQGSEA in the germline V gene. CDR3 length: 13 residues. The V gene end was trimmed by 7 bases and the J gene end by 1 base; junction bases not matched to a gene: 4. The table came from immunoSEQ multiplex PCR; TCRdb's copy has only in-frame clones and leaves some out. The table shows approximately 250,000 clones, with roughly 88% occurring only once. The V and J genes are TRBV29-1 and TRBJ1-1; 9 bases agree with TRBD1. The clonotype comes from a man aged 40-55 years who had recovered from COVID-19. Source material: peripheral blood. The CDR3 here is CSGQGQGNTEAFF. CDR3 sequence (DNA): TGCAGCGGACAGGGACAGGGGAACACTGAAGCTTTCTTT.